These T cell receptor beta chains were read from a single sample in a study of blood T cell repertoires in COVID-19. Clones were sequenced by immunoSEQ multiplex PCR, and TCRdb holds only the in-frame ones, with some missing. The repertoire holds around 450,000 clones, roughly 90% seen once, with around 0.7% in the top ten. Material for sequencing was PBMCs or T cells enriched from blood (not recorded which). These receptors were taken from a woman younger than 30 who had recovered from COVID-19. Both conserved end residues are part of each CDR3. Each record gives: J gene, D gene, V gene, clone size, CDR3 protein, CDR3 DNA. The D gene is left open where the match is weak. Rows give clone size only sometimes, using once, few, many, or a class for an expanded clone.

>TRBJ2-1|TRBD1|TRBV6-5|NA
CASSRQGPYNEQFF
TGTGCCAGCAGTCGACAGGGGCCTTACAATGAGCAGTTCTTC
>TRBJ2-3|TRBD2|TRBV20-1|NA
CSASPSGEDTQYF
TGCAGTGCTAGTCCCAGCGGGGAAGATACGCAGTATTTT
>TRBJ1-6|TRBD1|TRBV7-2|NA
CASSPDRGSSPLHF
TGTGCCAGCAGCCCCGACAGGGGGAGTTCACCCCTCCACTTT
>TRBJ1-6|NA|TRBV4-2|NA
CASSQDLNNSPLHF
TGTGCCAGCAGCCAAGACCTAAATAATTCACCCCTCCACTTT
>TRBJ1-4|NA|TRBV4-2|few
CASSQFIGTNEKLFF
TGTGCCAGCAGCCAATTTATCGGAACTAATGAAAAACTGTTTTTT
>TRBJ2-1|TRBD2|TRBV29-1|NA
CSVGMLLAGDGEQFF
TGCAGCGTTGGAATGTTGCTAGCGGGGGATGGTGAGCAGTTCTTC
>TRBJ1-4|TRBD1|TRBV28|NA
CASSFLIQEDRVLFF
TGTGCCAGCAGTTTTTTGATCCAAGAAGACAGGGTCCTGTTTTTT
>TRBJ1-1|NA|TRBV9|NA
CASGIDSEAFF
TGTGCCAGCGGAATAGACTCTGAAGCTTTCTTT
>TRBJ2-1|NA|TRBV21-1|NA
CASVRASGGVLSYNEQFF
TGTGCCAGCGTAAGGGCGAGCGGGGGGGTGCTCTCCTACAATGAGCAGTTCTTC
>TRBJ2-3|NA|TRBV6-5|NA
CASSTLLEDTQYF
TGTGCCAGCAGTACCCTTTTAGAGGATACGCAGTATTTT
>TRBJ1-4|NA|TRBV6-5|few
CASRPPGGVGEKLFF
TGTGCCAGCCGACCCCCTGGGGGGGTAGGTGAAAAACTGTTTTTT
>TRBJ1-2|TRBD1|TRBV28|NA
CASSLRQGVGYTF
TGTGCCAGCAGTTTACGGCAGGGGGTGGGCTACACCTTC
>TRBJ1-4|TRBD1|TRBV2|NA
CASSRQGLGEKLFF
TGTGCCAGCAGTAGACAGGGGTTAGGCGAAAAACTGTTTTTT
>TRBJ1-1|NA|TRBV2|NA
CASSEGRNGRAFF
TGTGCCAGCAGTGAAGGTAGGAATGGGCGAGCTTTCTTT
>TRBJ1-2|NA|TRBV29-1|NA
CSARGGNYGYTF
TGCAGCGCCCGAGGGGGTAACTATGGCTACACCTTC
>TRBJ2-5|NA|TRBV7-2|NA
CASSFSGDAETQYF
TGTGCCAGCAGCTTTTCAGGGGACGCGGAGACCCAGTACTTC
>TRBJ2-7|NA|TRBV4-1|NA
CASSQGDKDEQYF
TGCGCCAGCAGCCAAGGGGACAAGGACGAGCAGTACTTC
>TRBJ1-1|NA|TRBV7-9|NA
CASSLSQGRAFF
TGTGCCAGCAGCTTATCACAGGGAAGAGCTTTCTTT
>TRBJ2-7|NA|TRBV7-2|NA
CASSNSYEQYF
TGTGCCAGCAGTAATAGCTACGAGCAGTACTTC
>TRBJ1-2|NA|TRBV6-5|NA
CASKTLRKGYTF
TGTGCCAGCAAAACCCTCAGGAAGGGGTACACCTTC
>TRBJ2-7|TRBD2|TRBV5-4|NA
CASSLVRLAGGTYEQYF
TGTGCCAGCAGCTTGGTTCGTCTAGCGGGGGGGACCTACGAGCAGTACTTC
>TRBJ2-5|NA|TRBV11-2|NA
CASSPGIEETQYF
TGTGCCAGCAGCCCGGGGATTGAAGAGACCCAGTACTTC
>TRBJ1-5|NA|TRBV4-1|NA
CASSQSGRGAQPQHF
TGCGCCAGCAGCCAAAGTGGGAGGGGCGCTCAGCCCCAGCATTTT
>TRBJ2-1|NA|TRBV5-1|NA
CASSPQTGQYNEQFF
TGCGCCAGCAGCCCCCAAACGGGACAATACAATGAGCAGTTCTTC
>TRBJ2-3|NA|TRBV30|NA
CAWSPSILDTQYF
TGTGCCTGGAGTCCATCTATATTAGATACGCAGTATTTT
>TRBJ2-5|NA|TRBV30|NA
CAWSGSSETQYF
TGTGCCTGGAGCGGGTCCTCAGAGACCCAGTACTTC